This T cell receptor (beta chain) emerged from a study of cytomegalovirus exposure and HLA in healthy donors. Study information: A prior study identified approximately 110 million unique TCR beta sequences from 180 million or so T cells.

For this clone: Its antigen is undetermined.

Findings and caveats of the study: Data from an earlier analysis indicated that most TCR beta V segments were productive either about 90% or about 30% of the time. Upon later analysis, TCR association rates were observed to vary by HLA locus, being highest for DRB1 and lowest for HLA-C.

13 Jbeta primers and 60 Vbeta primers were used for the PCR. TCRdb keeps only in-frame clones here, not all; method: immunoSEQ multiplex PCR. The sample includes some 56,000 clones, 80% of them seen just once. The sample consisted of PBMCs. The sequence was collected from a woman aged 40-49 years in good health and CMV-seronegative.

This CDR3 is CASSYSGRDNQPQHF. Written as DNA, the CDR3 is TGTGCCAGCAGTTACTCGGGCAGAGACAATCAGCCCCAGCATTTT. The chain carries TRBV6-6 and TRBJ1-5; no firm D call. Germline values: CDR1 MNHNY, CDR2 SVGAGI (reference sequence). The V gene lost 0 bases and the J gene lost 3 bases, with 9 bases spanning the gap. The CDR3 consists of 15 residues.